Listed here are 14 T cell receptor beta chains from one sample, sequenced in a study of breast tumors, draining lymph nodes, adjacent tissues. TCRdb re-analysed the multiplex PCR reads in MiXCR, keeping a single row per CDR3 protein. The sample consists of 140,000 or so distinct CDR3 sequences, less than 35% of them appearing once. Axillary draining lymph nodes of breast cancer patients supplied the node samples. Sequenced: axillary lymph node tissue. These receptor sequences come from a female donor with breast cancer. Some clones in this sample may be carry-over from other donors' samples.

This clonotype was seen many times. An end of the junction differs from the germline gene, which may be a read error. The rearrangement links TRBV10-3 to TRBJ2-7; the match to TRBD2 covers 7 bases. Germline CDR1 and CDR2: ENHRY and SYGVKD. CDR3 length: 13 residues. CDR3 nucleotide sequence: TGTGCCATCTTAAGCGGGACCTCCTACGAGCAGTGCTTC. Translating gives CAILSGTSYEQCF.

This clonotype was detected a few times. Because it lacks the conserved phenylalanine or tryptophan at the end, this CDR3 is likely a read error. The rearrangement joins TRBV19 to TRBJ2-5; the match to TRBD1 covers 8 bases. The length of the CDR3 is 16 residues. Germline values: CDR1 LNHDA, CDR2 SQIVND (reference sequence). The J segment lost 6 bases and the V segment lost 1 base, leaving 10 bases of the junction unmatched. CDR3 DNA sequence: TGTGCCAGTAGTATAGGGGCCGGGACAGGAGAAAAGACCCAGTACTCC. It codes for CASSIGAGTGEKTQYS.

In its sample, this clonotype was seen many times. V and J are TRBV5-4 and TRBJ2-5; D is unresolved. The CDR3 is 13 residues long. The germline CDR1 and CDR2 sequences are SGHNT and YYREEE (reference sequence). The germline V and J ends were trimmed by 1 base and 0 bases, with 4 bases remaining between them. This CDR3 is CASSLQYQETQYF. The CDR3 DNA reads as TGTGCCAGCAGCTTGCAATACCAAGAGACCCAGTACTTC.

The chain carries TRBV2 and TRBJ2-3, with no clear D. Germline V lookup: CDR1 SNHLY, CDR2 FYNNEI. V was clipped by 4 bases and J by 5 bases, with 4 bases between them. The CDR3 is 11 amino acids. This CDR3 reads CASSAGDTQYF. For the CDR3, the DNA is TGTGCCAGCAGTGCGGGAGATACGCAGTATTTT.

The chain combines TRBV12-3 or TRBV12-4 with TRBJ1-4, with D perhaps matching TRBD1 (6 bases). CDR3 size: 13 residues. Between the trimmed V and J ends, which lost 7 bases and 3 bases, there was a span of 9 bases. CDR3 coding DNA: TGTGCCAGCACCACAGGGCCTAATGAAAAACTGTTTTTT. It encodes CASTTGPNEKLFF.

As regards this clonotype: A clone one base away is much larger, so this may be a read error. The chain uses TRBV6-6 and TRBJ2-1; D gene unclear. Germline CDR1 reads MNHNY; CDR2 reads SVGAGI (reference sequence). The germline V and J ends were trimmed by 6 bases and 12 bases, with 9 bases remaining between them. CDR3 length: 10 amino acids. In nucleotides, the CDR3 is TGTGCCAGCAGCCCCGGGTGGCAGTTCTTC. This gives the protein CASSPGWQFF.

The V and J genes are TRBV7-3 and TRBJ2-7; 7 nucleotides match TRBD1. The V gene's germline CDR1 is SGHTA and CDR2 FQGTGA. The CDR3 extends over 13 amino acids. The trim removed 1 base at V and 11 bases at J, leaving 8 bases unmatched. CDR3 DNA sequence: TGTGCCAGCAGCTTAAGACGGGACAGCCAAGAGTACGTC. This gives the protein CASSLRRDSQEYV.

This chain joins TRBV12-3 or TRBV12-4 and TRBJ2-1; D is unresolved. The CDR3 length is 14 residues. With 8 bases removed from V and 7 bases from J, the gap between germline ends came to 18 bases. The CDR3 region is CASASQRTRNEQFF. The DNA for the CDR3 is TGTGCCAGCGCCTCCCAGAGGACCAGGAATGAGCAGTTCTTC.

This clonotype was picked up one time. A much larger clone lies a single base off, so this may be a read error. The conserved phenylalanine or tryptophan normally closing the CDR3 is absent here, so this likely arose from a read error. CDR3 bases: TGTGCCAGCAGTATAACCGGGACAGTCGACTACAATGAGCAGTTCCTC. Residues: CASSITGTVDYNEQFL. The genes are TRBV6-5 and TRBJ2-1, with 7 bases identical to TRBD1. Trimming took 5 bases from V and 3 from J; bases not matched to a gene: 10. Germline CDR1 reads MNHEY; CDR2 reads SVGAGI. The CDR3 has 16 amino acids.

This clonotype has at least ten counts. J is TRBJ2-7 and V is TRBV3-1, with D perhaps matching TRBD2 (7 bases). Germline V CDR1 and CDR2: LGHDT, YNNKEL (reference sequence). V lost 1 base and J lost 4, with 11 bases in between. This CDR3 region has 14 residues. The CDR3 protein is CASSQVGGGYEQYF. As DNA, the CDR3 is TGTGCCAGCAGCCAAGTAGGGGGGGGGTACGAGCAGTACTTC.

This clonotype was counted many times. This chain connects TRBV3-1 to TRBJ1-2; D not certain. V lost 6 bases and J 6 bases, leaving 14 bases between the germline ends. The germline CDR1 and CDR2 sequences are LGHDT and YNNKEL (reference sequence). The CDR3 is 13 amino acids. The CDR3 DNA follows: TGTGCCAGCAGACGCGAAGGGATCCATGGCTACACCTTC. It codes for CASRREGIHGYTF.

As regards this clonotype: At one end, the junction sequence differs from germline, possibly due to a read error. CDR3 loop: CASSLTGGGTKYF. The DNA for the CDR3 is TGTGCCAGCAGCCTTACAGGGGGTGGGACCAAGTACTTC. V and J are TRBV2 and TRBJ2-5; 8 positions agree with TRBD1. Germline CDR1 and CDR2: SNHLY and FYNNEI. The CDR3 is 13 residues long.

This clonotype has a count of ten or more. The rearrangement uses TRBV3-1 and TRBJ2-6, with unresolved D. Germline CDR1 LGHDT, CDR2 YNNKEL (reference sequence). The CDR3 totals 15 residues. Deletions cut 2 bases from V and 4 bases from J, with 9 bases between. In DNA form, the CDR3 reads TGTGCCAGCAGCCAATGGGGTCCGGGGGCCAACGTCCTGACTTTC. It translates to CASSQWGPGANVLTF.

This clonotype was counted at least ten times. The chain is built from TRBV11-2 and TRBJ2-1; D is ambiguous. V was shortened by 5 bases and J by 1 base, with 12 bases between the two germline ends. Germline lookup yields CDR1 SGHAT and CDR2 FQNNGV. The CDR3 runs 15 residues. The CDR3 loop is CASSIRTASYNEQFF. The CDR3 DNA follows: TGTGCCAGCAGCATAAGGACGGCGTCCTACAATGAGCAGTTCTTC.